This T cell receptor (beta chain) was recovered during a study of blood T cell repertoires in COVID-19. Study information: PBMCs, B-cell-depleted T cells, or T cells provided the cDNA or gDNA that made up the material.

Clones were read by immunoSEQ multiplex PCR, and TCRdb kept only the in-frame ones, dropping some. The sample lists roughly 240,000 clones, 84% occurring once. This clone appeared a few times. Germline CDR1 and CDR2: LNHNV and YYDKDF (reference sequence). Trimming removed 0 bases from V and 5 bases from J, with 11 bases in between. The CDR3 runs 15 residues. The specimen sequenced was peripheral blood. The J gene is TRBJ1-5, the V gene TRBV15, with a tentative D call TRBD1 (6 bases). The origin of this receptor is a man aged 35 to 55 who had recovered from COVID-19. CDR3 coding DNA: TGTGCCACCAGCAGAGATGGGGACACCGATCAGCCCCAGCATTTT. Translated: CATSRDGDTDQPQHF.